This T cell receptor beta chain is drawn from a study of blood T cell repertoires in COVID-19. The method was immunoSEQ multiplex PCR; TCRdb's version includes in-frame clones alone and lacks a portion of them. The sample records around 200,000 clones, around nine tenths being singletons. This receptor was identified in a man between 60 and 75 years old who had recovered from COVID-19. The sequenced sample consisted of peripheral blood.

This CDR3 reads CASSETSVTAKNIQYF. The CDR3 DNA reads TGTGCCAGCAGCGAGACTAGCGTTACAGCCAAAAACATTCAGTACTTC. The rearrangement uses TRBV4-2 and TRBJ2-4; TRBD2 matches at 8 bases. Germline CDR1 reads LGHNA; CDR2 reads YNFKEQ. The CDR3 length is 16 residues. Trimming cost V 5 bases and J 0 bases; bases outside gene matches: 6.